These 20 T cell receptor beta chains originate from one sample sequenced in a study of blood T cell repertoires in COVID-19. Some clones are missing from TCRdb's copy, which holds only in-frame ones; the method was immunoSEQ multiplex PCR. The sample yields under 200,000 clones, roughly 90% seen once. The sequenced sample consisted of peripheral blood. These receptors all stem from a woman aged 60-70 years with COVID-19, enrolled during active disease.

The chain combines TRBV19 with TRBJ2-1; a weak D match, TRBD2 (5 bases). V shed 4 bases and J shed 0 bases, with 10 bases lying between them. Germline-derived CDR1 and CDR2 are LNHDA and SQIVND (reference sequence). The CDR3 is 15 amino acids. CDR3: CASSNPGSSYNEQFF. CDR3 nucleotide sequence: TGTGCCAGTAGTAACCCGGGGAGCTCCTACAATGAGCAGTTCTTC.

V usage is TRBV7-2 and J usage is TRBJ2-7, with 8 positions matching TRBD2. This CDR3 spans 16 amino acids. The germline V gene encodes CDR1 SGHTA and CDR2 FQGNSA. V was pared by 4 bases and J by 4 bases, with 12 bases of the junction left unmatched. The CDR3 spells CASSSYSGEAVYEQYF. The CDR3 DNA reads as TGTGCCAGCAGCTCCTATAGCGGGGAGGCAGTATACGAGCAGTACTTC.

This sequence joins TRBV5-6 and TRBJ1-5; D remains ambiguous. The CDR3 loop spans 15 amino acids. Trimming stripped 0 bases from V and 1 base from J, with 8 bases between. CDR1 and CDR2 (germline): SGHDT, YYEEEE. The CDR3 nucleotides read TGTGCCAGCAGCTTGGCGGGGAACAGCAATCAGCCCCAGCATTTT. It is translated as CASSLAGNSNQPQHF.

V and J are TRBV28 and TRBJ2-7, with a weak D call TRBD1 (6 bases). The CDR3 spans 13 residues. The germline CDR1 and CDR2 sequences are MDHEN and SYDVKM. The V end was cut by 6 bases, the J end by 2 bases, with 11 bases between. CDR3 amino acids: CASRWTDPYEQYF. CDR3 nucleotides: TGTGCCAGCAGGTGGACAGACCCCTACGAGCAGTACTTC.

V is TRBV6-1 and J is TRBJ1-5; possible D gene TRBD1, 6 bases. CDR1 is MNHNS, CDR2 SASEGT, per germline. V dropped 3 bases and J dropped 3 bases, with 9 bases sitting between them. This CDR3 comprises 14 residues. The chain's CDR3 is CASSEGGANQPQHF. The CDR3, as DNA: TGTGCCAGCAGTGAGGGGGGGGCCAATCAGCCCCAGCATTTT.

The V call is TRBV9, the J call TRBJ2-7; the match to TRBD1 covers 8 bases. This CDR3 region has 14 residues. J was trimmed by 2 bases and V by 0 bases; bases with no gene match: 1. The germline CDR1 and CDR2 sequences are SGDLS and YYNGEE. The CDR3 here is CASSVGTGPYEQYF. The CDR3 DNA reads TGTGCCAGCAGCGTAGGGACAGGGCCCTACGAGCAGTACTTC.

The rearrangement joins TRBV24-1 to TRBJ1-5, with TRBD1 matching 9 bases. Germline CDR1 reads KGHDR; CDR2 reads SFDVKD. V gave up 5 bases and J gave up 0 bases; unmatched junction bases: 4. The length of the CDR3 is 16 residues. CDR3 sequence reads: CATSGRQGVSNQPQHF. The CDR3 coding sequence is TGTGCCACCAGTGGACGACAGGGGGTTAGCAATCAGCCCCAGCATTTT.

The chain uses TRBV9 and TRBJ2-7; possible D gene TRBD2, 7 bases. Germline CDR1 SGDLS, CDR2 YYNGEE. The V gene lost 4 bases and the J gene lost 5 bases, with 19 bases spanning the gap. The CDR3 runs to 15 residues. CDR3 nucleotides: TGTGCCAGCAGCCCAATCGGGTGGGAGGGGGACGAGCAGTACTTC. It codes for CASSPIGWEGDEQYF.

CDR3 nucleotide sequence: TGTGCCAGCAGCCCTCGGACAGGTAGCAATCAGCCCCAGCATTTT. It codes for CASSPRTGSNQPQHF. The J gene is TRBJ1-5, the V gene TRBV7-2; 7 bases are shared with TRBD1. Per germline, CDR1 SGHTA and CDR2 FQGNSA. J was trimmed by 0 bases and V by 5 bases; bases with no gene match: 4. There are 15 residues in the CDR3.

The V and J genes are TRBV5-6 and TRBJ1-5, with 7 positions matching TRBD1. The CDR3 has 16 amino acids. The V segment lost 1 base and the J segment 6 bases; nucleotides outside the gene matches: 10. The germline V gene encodes CDR1 SGHDT and CDR2 YYEEEE. CDR3 in amino acids: CASSLSTANRGQPQHF. In DNA form, the CDR3 reads TGTGCCAGCAGCTTGTCAACAGCTAACAGGGGTCAGCCCCAGCATTTT.

On this clone itself: At the DNA level, this CDR3 is encoded by other sequences in the same sample as well. The rearrangement joins TRBV6-1 to TRBJ2-5; 12 bases agree with TRBD2. V shed 2 bases, J shed 2 bases, and the junction held 0 bases outside the gene matches. CDR1 is MNHNS and CDR2 is SASEGT in the germline V gene. The CDR3 runs 15 residues. The CDR3 region has the DNA TGTGCCAGCAGTGAACTAGCGGGAGGGCAAGAGACCCAGTACTTC. It encodes CASSELAGGQETQYF.

The chain couples TRBV28 to TRBJ2-7, with D perhaps TRBD2 (7 bases). This CDR3 contains 13 residues. V was trimmed by 7 bases and J by 5 bases, leaving 15 bases between them. Germline-derived CDR1 and CDR2 are MDHEN and SYDVKM. DNA of the CDR3: TGTGCCAGCACCCTTACGGGGGGCCACGAGCAGTACTTC. Protein: CASTLTGGHEQYF.

There are a few counts of this clone. The chain couples TRBV5-1 to TRBJ2-7, with 7 bases identical to TRBD2. The V gene's germline CDR1 is SGHRS and CDR2 YFSETQ. This CDR3 comprises 15 residues. The trim removed 0 bases at V and 0 bases at J, leaving 3 bases unmatched. CDR3 DNA sequence: TGCGCCAGCAGCTTGGACCGGGACTACTCCTACGAGCAGTACTTC. Its protein product is CASSLDRDYSYEQYF. Combining the CDR3 with reference TRBV5-1 and TRBJ2-7 gives the whole variable domain KAGVTQTPRYLIKTRGQQVTLSCSPISGHRSVSWYQQTPGQGLQFLFEYFSETQRNKGNFPGRFSGRQFSNSRSEMNVSTLELGDSALYLCASSLDRDYSYEQYFGPGTRLTVT.

This chain links TRBV19 with TRBJ2-7, with D tentatively TRBD1 (5 bases). The CDR3 runs 13 residues. Germline V lookup: CDR1 LNHDA, CDR2 SQIVND (reference sequence). Deletions cut 7 bases from V and 2 bases from J, with 12 bases between. In DNA, the CDR3 is TGTGCCAGTAATAAGGGGCCGCCCTACGAGCAGTACTTC. Amino acids: CASNKGPPYEQYF.

The rearrangement joins TRBV6-6 to TRBJ2-7; D gene uncertain. CDR1 is MNHNY, CDR2 SVGAGI, per germline (reference sequence). This CDR3 has 11 residues. V was trimmed by 3 bases and J by 5 bases, leaving 5 bases between them. The CDR3 sequence is CASSYLDEQYF. CDR3 bases: TGTGCCAGCAGTTATCTAGACGAGCAGTACTTC.

This clone occurred a few times. This chain joins TRBV6-4 and TRBJ1-2, with TRBD1 identical over 12 bases. The ends lost 6 bases at V and 4 bases at J; junction bases unmatched: 6. The CDR3 runs to 15 residues. Per the germline V gene, CDR1 is MRHNA and CDR2 is SNTAGT. The CDR3 DNA follows: TGTGCCAGCAGCACCGGGACAGGGGGCAGCTATGGCTACACCTTC. Its protein is CASSTGTGGSYGYTF.

This rearrangement joins TRBV9 to TRBJ2-3; D is unclear. The V end lost 0 bases, the J end lost 5 bases, and 10 bases lay between the germline ends. This CDR3 is 14 amino acids long. The germline V gene has CDR1 SGDLS and CDR2 YYNGEE. In DNA, the CDR3 is TGTGCCAGCAGCGTAGCTCACAGCTTAGATACGCAGTATTTT. This gives the protein CASSVAHSLDTQYF.

This clone was detected only once. The V gene is TRBV19, the J gene TRBJ1-1, with D unclear. Trimming stripped 1 base from V and 7 bases from J, with 4 bases between. This CDR3 is 11 amino acids long. Germline CDR1 reads LNHDA; CDR2 reads SQIVND (reference sequence). The CDR3 DNA reads TGTGCCAGTAGTATAGGTAATGAAGCTTTCTTT. Protein sequence: CASSIGNEAFF.

A single count supports this clone. The chain uses TRBV5-1 and TRBJ1-1, with TRBD1 matching 9 bases. Trimming cost V 0 bases and J 3 bases; bases outside gene matches: 6. This CDR3 has 16 residues. The germline gives CDR1 SGHRS, CDR2 YFSETQ. Here the CDR3 DNA reads TGCGCCAGCAGCTTGGGGACAGGGGTTGTAGACACTGAAGCTTTCTTT. Protein: CASSLGTGVVDTEAFF.

This chain connects TRBV28 to TRBJ2-1; D remains ambiguous. Germline loops: CDR1 MDHEN, CDR2 SYDVKM. The V end was cut by 6 bases, the J end by 5 bases, with 8 bases between. This CDR3 has 12 amino acids. The CDR3 here is CASSLLHNEQFF. The CDR3 DNA follows: TGTGCCAGCAGCCTACTTCACAATGAGCAGTTCTTC.